Shown below are 2 T cell receptor beta chains from a single sample sequenced in a study of blood T cell repertoires in COVID-19. TCRdb's table, derived via immunoSEQ multiplex PCR, lists solely in-frame clones and lacks some. This sample has approximately 440,000 clones, with 90% found just once. Sequencing used PBMCs or T cells enriched from blood (not recorded which). These receptors were taken from a young man who had recovered from COVID-19.

This CDR3 is CASSSPTPSGSRYEQYF. The DNA of the CDR3 is TGTGCCAGCAGCTCGCCCACCCCTAGCGGGAGTAGGTACGAGCAGTACTTC. The chain combines TRBV11-2 with TRBJ2-7; TRBD2 aligns across 10 bases. The CDR3 covers 17 residues. The V gene's germline CDR1 is SGHAT and CDR2 FQNNGV. V shed 4 bases, J shed 4 bases, and the junction held 13 bases outside the gene matches.

The chain couples TRBV11-2 to TRBJ1-2; a weak D match, TRBD1 (5 bases). Trimming pared 0 bases from V and 4 bases from J, leaving 9 bases between. CDR3 length: 14 residues. Germline lookup yields CDR1 SGHAT and CDR2 FQNNGV. CDR3 DNA sequence: TGTGCCAGCAGCTTAGACAGGGCGAGCTATGGCTACACCTTC. Encoded protein: CASSLDRASYGYTF.